Following are 5 T cell receptor beta chains from one sample sequenced in a study of T cell responses to AZD1222 COVID-19 vaccine. The table came from immunoSEQ multiplex PCR; TCRdb's copy has only in-frame clones and leaves some out. This repertoire shows some 150,000 clones, around nine tenths found once; its top ten account for roughly 4.3%. This material consisted of peripheral blood, taken 28 days after the second AZD1222 dose. The receptors come from an adult who received the AZD1222 COVID-19 vaccine.

The chain combines TRBV5-4 with TRBJ2-5; TRBD2 matches at 9 bases. This CDR3 is built from 14 residues. Germline values: CDR1 SGHNT, CDR2 YYREEE (reference sequence). V gave up 6 bases and J gave up 4 bases; unmatched junction bases: 7. The CDR3 DNA sequence: TGTGCCAGCAATAGCGGGGGCGGGGGAGAGACCCAGTACTTC. As protein: CASNSGGGGETQYF.

The J gene is TRBJ1-5, the V gene TRBV4-1; 9 nucleotides agree with TRBD1. Trimming at V came to 0 bases and at J to 5 bases, leaving 5 bases not matched to a gene. The CDR3 is 16 amino acids. Per the germline V gene, CDR1 is MGHRA and CDR2 is YSYEKL. CDR3 nucleotide sequence: TGCGCCAGCAGCCAAGAGGGGACAGGGAATCATCAGCCCCAGCATTTT. Amino acids: CASSQEGTGNHQPQHF.

The chain links TRBV6-5 to TRBJ2-3, with D tentatively TRBD1 or TRBD2 (7 bases each). CDR3 length: 15 amino acids. V was cut by 6 bases and J by 0 bases, with 13 bases left in between. CDR1 and CDR2 from the germline V gene are MNHEY and SVGAGI. The CDR3 sequence is CASSRGGSSTDTQYF. CDR3 in DNA: TGTGCCAGCAGCAGGGGGGGTTCTAGCACAGATACGCAGTATTTT.

The V and J genes are TRBV4-1 and TRBJ1-5, with no clear D. CDR1 MGHRA and CDR2 YSYEKL come from the germline V gene. The CDR3 sequence is 13 residues long. V lost 0 bases to trimming and J lost 5 bases, with 5 bases between them. The CDR3 DNA follows: TGCGCCAGCAGCCAAGATTGGGATCAGCCCCAGCATTTT. It is translated as CASSQDWDQPQHF.

The gene calls are TRBV7-9 and TRBJ1-2; 11 bases are a match to TRBD1. Germline V gives CDR1 SEHNR, CDR2 FQNEAQ (reference sequence). V shed 4 bases and J 6 bases; nucleotides not matched to a gene: 4. The CDR3 runs 14 residues. DNA of the CDR3: TGTGCCAGCAGCTCAGGACAGGGGGCGAATGGCTACACCTTC. Encoded protein: CASSSGQGANGYTF.